These 17 T cell receptor beta chains were sequenced from one sample in a study of shared clonotypes between healthy human individuals. Sequenced by immunoSEQ multiplex PCR; TCRdb stores in-frame clones only, minus some. The sample lists roughly 2.6 million clones, just over 90% seen once, with under 0.15% in the top ten. Sequencing was carried out using naive CD4+ T cells sorted from blood. Subset: CD45RA+ positively selected. The receptors were gathered from a young man in good health.

Worth noting for this clone: Mismatch with germline at one junction end may stem from a read error. The rearrangement joins TRBV7-9 to TRBJ2-6; TRBD2 is a possible D gene (6 bases). CDR1 SEHNR and CDR2 FQNEAQ come from the germline V gene (reference sequence). There are 15 residues in the CDR3. The DNA of the CDR3 is TGTGCCAGCAGCCTTTCAGGGACTGGGGCCGACGTCCTGACTTTC. It translates to CASSLSGTGADVLTF. The entire variable domain, with the rest obtained from reference TRBV7-9 and TRBJ2-6, is as follows: DTGVSQNPRHKITKRGQNVTFRCDPISEHNRLYWYRQTLGQGPEFLTYFQNEAQLEKSRLLSDRFSAERPKGSFSTLEIQRTEQGDSAMYLCASSLSGTGADVLTFGAGSRLTVL.

This chain connects TRBV28 to TRBJ2-3, with 7 nucleotides matching TRBD1. Germline V gene lookup returns CDR1 MDHEN and CDR2 SYDVKM. The CDR3 has 15 residues. With 11 bases clipped from V and 1 base from J, the junction kept 12 bases outside the gene matches. The CDR3 sequence is CAAFPGTARTDTQYF. The CDR3 nucleotides are TGTGCCGCTTTCCCCGGGACAGCTCGCACAGATACGCAGTATTTT. Drawing the rest from reference TRBV28 and TRBJ2-3, the complete variable domain is DVKVTQSSRYLVKRTGEKVFLECVQDMDHENMFWYRQDPGLGLRLIYFSYDVKMKEKGDIPEGYSVSREKKERFSLILESASTNQTSMYLCAAFPGTARTDTQYFGPGTRLTVL.

The DNA for the CDR3 is TGTGCCAGTACCAGAACACCCCGGGGGATCTGGAGCAATCAGCCCCAGCATTTT. This gives the protein CASTRTPRGIWSNQPQHF. The chain employs TRBV19 and TRBJ1-5; possibly TRBD1 for D (5 bases). Germline CDR1 is LNHDA and CDR2 is SQIVND (reference sequence). V lost 7 bases and J 1 base, leaving 23 bases between the germline ends. The CDR3 contains 18 residues. The full variable domain, in which reference TRBV19 and TRBJ1-5 provide the parts outside the CDR3, is DGGITQSPKYLFRKEGQNVTLSCEQNLNHDAMYWYRQDPGQGLRLIYYSQIVNDFQKGDIAEGYSVSREKKESFPLTVTSAQKNPTAFYLCASTRTPRGIWSNQPQHFGDGTRLSIL.

This sequence joins TRBV18 and TRBJ1-5; 9 bases map to TRBD1. J lost 6 bases, V lost 3 bases, and 9 bases had no gene match. CDR3 length equals 16 residues. The germline CDR1 and CDR2 sequences are KGHSH and LQKENI. This CDR3 reads CASSPPSGQGSQPQHF. CDR3 in DNA: TGTGCCAGCTCACCGCCTTCGGGACAGGGCAGTCAGCCCCAGCATTTT.

This clone was detected once. The V gene is TRBV30, the J gene TRBJ2-1; no reliable D call. Trimming removed 3 bases at V and 6 bases at J, with 6 bases between. CDR1 is GTSNPN, CDR2 SVGIG, per germline (reference sequence). This CDR3 comprises 11 residues. In DNA, the CDR3 is TGTGCCTGGAGCCCCGCCAATGAGCAGTTCTTC. As protein: CAWSPANEQFF.

The rearrangement uses TRBV5-1 and TRBJ1-2, with a possible D match to TRBD1 (6 bases). This CDR3 comprises 15 residues. Trimming left V 0 bases short and J 1 base short, with 10 bases between. The germline CDR1 and CDR2 sequences are SGHRS and YFSETQ. This chain's CDR3 is CASSLAGTRNYGYTF. The DNA of the CDR3 is TGCGCCAGCAGCTTGGCCGGGACACGTAACTATGGCTACACCTTC.

The genes are TRBV10-3 and TRBJ1-3; the D is unclear. Germline lookup yields CDR1 ENHRY and CDR2 SYGVKD. This CDR3 region has 12 residues. V lost 6 bases and J lost 3, with 6 bases in between. CDR3 in amino acids: CAIRGNGNTIYF. In DNA, the CDR3 is TGTGCCATCAGGGGTAATGGAAACACCATATATTTT.

This clone was observed a single time. This rearrangement joins TRBV5-1 to TRBJ2-7, with TRBD2 matching 9 bases. The CDR3 length is 15 residues. The germline gives CDR1 SGHRS, CDR2 YFSETQ. V lost 4 bases and J lost 4; bases outside the gene matches: 9. The CDR3, as DNA: TGCGCCAGCAGCATCACCGGGACTAGCAGTTACGAGCAGTACTTC. This encodes CASSITGTSSYEQYF.

V and J are TRBV28 and TRBJ1-1; D gene ambiguous. There are 13 residues in the CDR3. Germline assignment: CDR1 MDHEN and CDR2 SYDVKM. Trimming removed 5 bases at V and 0 bases at J, with 7 bases between. CDR3 bases: TGTGCCAGCAGTCCCGCCCTGAACACTGAAGCTTTCTTT. Translated: CASSPALNTEAFF.

The chain recombines TRBV4-2 with TRBJ2-7; D gene ambiguous. The length of the CDR3 is 15 residues. The germline V gene has CDR1 LGHNA and CDR2 YNFKEQ. V gave up 0 bases and J gave up 6 bases, with 15 bases separating them. DNA for the CDR3: TGTGCCAGCAGCCAAGATGGGAATTTTATAGGCGAGCAGTACTTC. As protein: CASSQDGNFIGEQYF.

This chain links TRBV6-6 with TRBJ1-2, with D perhaps TRBD1 (6 bases). The germline CDR1 and CDR2 sequences are MNHNY and SVGAGI (reference sequence). The CDR3 is 11 residues long. Trimming took off 6 bases at V and 8 bases at J, with 10 bases between the two ends. CDR3 nucleotide sequence: TGTGCCAGCAGATTGGACAGCGGCTACACCTTC. It specifies CASRLDSGYTF.

The rearrangement links TRBV9 to TRBJ1-3, with a possible D match to TRBD1 (5 bases). The germline V gene encodes CDR1 SGDLS and CDR2 YYNGEE. There are 18 residues in the CDR3. Trimming cost V 3 bases and J 0 bases, with 19 bases left between them. CDR3 protein: CASSETATLSYSGNTIYF. DNA for the CDR3: TGTGCCAGCAGCGAGACAGCTACACTTTCCTACTCTGGAAACACCATATATTTT.

This clone was picked up one time. The V and J genes are TRBV6-1 and TRBJ2-2, with D tentatively TRBD2 (7 bases). This CDR3 spans 15 amino acids. Germline loops: CDR1 MNHNS, CDR2 SASEGT. The V gene lost 6 bases and the J gene lost 6 bases, with 17 bases spanning the gap. The CDR3 DNA sequence: TGTGCCAGCAGGTTCTCAGGGGAGGGTGCCGGGGAGCTGTTTTTT. This gives the protein CASRFSGEGAGELFF.

The count of this clone is one. The gene calls are TRBV30 and TRBJ2-2, with a possible D match to TRBD1 (5 bases). Germline assignment: CDR1 GTSNPN and CDR2 SVGIG (reference sequence). Deletions cut 1 base from V and 5 bases from J, with 14 bases between. This CDR3 spans 15 amino acids. CDR3 amino acids: CAWSGVSQGTGELFF. As DNA, the CDR3 is TGTGCCTGGAGTGGGGTCTCTCAGGGAACCGGGGAGCTGTTTTTT.

V gene TRBV18 combines with J gene TRBJ2-2; TRBD1 might be the D (6 bases). Looked up from germline, CDR1 is KGHSH and CDR2 is LQKENI. The CDR3 covers 15 residues. The V gene lost 0 bases and the J gene lost 4 bases, with 9 bases spanning the gap. The CDR3 DNA reads TGTGCCAGCTCACCACCCCAGGGGACCACCGGGGAGCTGTTTTTT. This codes for CASSPPQGTTGELFF.

The rearrangement joins TRBV5-1 to TRBJ2-2, with a possible D match to TRBD1 (6 bases). Germline V lookup: CDR1 SGHRS, CDR2 YFSETQ. Trimming left V 4 bases short and J 0 bases short, with 10 bases between. The CDR3 is 15 residues long. Here the CDR3 reads CASSTGPANTGELFF. CDR3 DNA: TGCGCCAGCAGCACAGGGCCTGCGAACACCGGGGAGCTGTTTTTT.

The rearrangement uses TRBV7-9 and TRBJ1-2; possibly TRBD1 for D (5 bases). With 1 base removed from V and 5 bases from J, the gap between germline ends came to 14 bases. The germline gives CDR1 SEHNR, CDR2 FQNEAQ (reference sequence). The CDR3 covers 15 residues. CDR3 sequence (DNA): TGTGCCAGCAGCTTAGTTTTCCGACAGATTTATGGCTACACCTTC. Residues: CASSLVFRQIYGYTF.